This is a list of T cell receptor beta chains from one sample in a study of blood T cell repertoires in COVID-19. This table comes from immunoSEQ multiplex PCR, and its TCRdb copy is limited to in-frame clones, with some not included. Of some 270,000 clones listed, around 86% are singletons. The sample consisted of peripheral blood. All receptors derive from a woman aged 55-69 years who had recovered from COVID-19. Each CDR3 is given with its conserved first and last residue.

TRBV4-2	TRBJ2-1	CASSQAAGGWNNEQFF
TRBV18	TRBJ1-2	CASSPESTYGYTF
TRBV6-5	TRBJ1-2	CASSWTGNGYTF
TRBV6-6	TRBJ1-2	CASSTGEYYGYTF
TRBV19	TRBJ1-6	CASRTGSHSPLHF
TRBV11-2	TRBJ1-6	CASSSGQGWGSPLHF
TRBV11-3	TRBJ2-6	CASSSRRDSGANVLTF
TRBV12-2	TRBJ2-5	CASRSLQDRAGETQYF
TRBV10-2	TRBJ2-3	CASSGTGQLTDTQYF
TRBV6-6	TRBJ2-5	CASSYPPSSGQETQYF
TRBV21-1	TRBJ1-5	CASSKVRRGAGNQPQHF
TRBV11-2	TRBJ2-3	CASSLVAYRDTQYF
TRBV7-2	TRBJ1-4	CASSSAGGSGEKLFF
TRBV7-3	TRBJ1-1	CASSPAAMGPNTEAFF
TRBV6-1	TRBJ1-2	CASSETSTTGGRYGYTF
TRBV27	TRBJ2-1	CASKLAGLYNEQFF
TRBV28	TRBJ2-3	CASSFPAGLTDTQYF